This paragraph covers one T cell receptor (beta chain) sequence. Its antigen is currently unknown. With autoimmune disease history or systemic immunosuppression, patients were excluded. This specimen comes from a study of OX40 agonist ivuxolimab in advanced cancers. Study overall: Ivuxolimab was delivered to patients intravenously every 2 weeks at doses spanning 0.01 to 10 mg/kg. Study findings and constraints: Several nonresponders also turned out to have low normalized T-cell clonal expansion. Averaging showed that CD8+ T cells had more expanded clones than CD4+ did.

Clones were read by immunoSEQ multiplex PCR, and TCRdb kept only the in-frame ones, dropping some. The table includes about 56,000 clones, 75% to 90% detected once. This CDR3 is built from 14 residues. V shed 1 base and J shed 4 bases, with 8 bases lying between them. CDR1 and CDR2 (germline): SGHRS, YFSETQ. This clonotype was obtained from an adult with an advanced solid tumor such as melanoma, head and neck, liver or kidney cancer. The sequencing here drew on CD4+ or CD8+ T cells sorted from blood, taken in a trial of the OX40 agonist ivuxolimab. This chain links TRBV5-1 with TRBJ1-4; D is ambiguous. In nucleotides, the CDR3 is TGCGCCAGCAGCTTGTTAGGGATTAATGAAAAACTGTTTTTT. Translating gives CASSLLGINEKLFF. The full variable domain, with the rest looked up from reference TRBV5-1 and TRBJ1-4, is KAGVTQTPRYLIKTRGQQVTLSCSPISGHRSVSWYQQTPGQGLQFLFEYFSETQRNKGNFPGRFSGRQFSNSRSEMNVSTLELGDSALYLCASSLLGINEKLFFGSGTQLSVL.